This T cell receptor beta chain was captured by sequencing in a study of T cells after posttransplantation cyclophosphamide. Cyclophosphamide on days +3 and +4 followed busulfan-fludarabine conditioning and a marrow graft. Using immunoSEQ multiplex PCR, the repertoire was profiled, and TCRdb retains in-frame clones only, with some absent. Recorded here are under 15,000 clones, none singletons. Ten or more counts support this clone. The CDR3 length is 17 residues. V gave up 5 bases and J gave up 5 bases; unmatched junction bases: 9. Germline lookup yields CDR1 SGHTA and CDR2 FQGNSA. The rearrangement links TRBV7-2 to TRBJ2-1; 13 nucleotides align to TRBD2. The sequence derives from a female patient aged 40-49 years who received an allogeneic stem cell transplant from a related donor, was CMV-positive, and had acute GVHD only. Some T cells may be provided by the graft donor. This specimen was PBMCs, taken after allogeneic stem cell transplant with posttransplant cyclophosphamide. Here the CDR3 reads CASSLGTSGIVHNEQFF. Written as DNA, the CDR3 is TGTGCCAGCAGCCTAGGGACTAGCGGGATCGTTCACAATGAGCAGTTCTTC.